This entry is about one T cell receptor beta chain. Its target antigen remains unknown. Per-nucleotide qualities are absent, and no much larger clonotype sits a single base away. Counted from cysteine to phenylalanine, this CDR3 has 15 amino acids. Here the CDR3 DNA is all that survives: 45 bases in frame from base 1. V lost 2 bases and J lost 3 bases; the stretch between them is 13 bases long. The germline V gene (reference sequence) specifies LNHDA as CDR1 and SQIVND as CDR2. This record belongs to a study of a mutant IDH1 vaccine in newly diagnosed glioma (dated by TCRdb to the early 2020s). Regarding the study in general: In the chemotherapy-containing groups, vaccination started alongside temozolomide cycles, whereas in patients who had radiotherapy alone it started 4-6 weeks after radiotherapy. Of the 25 to 35 treated patients, around 62% were male and 37.5% were female, and a mean age of roughly 40 years was recorded. Before enrollment, patients had received standard therapy of radiotherapy alone, temozolomide alone, or radiochemotherapy with temozolomide; most received the combination. The week-35 safety follow-up was designated visit V12, and the week-47 end of study was designated visit V13. Peripheral blood samples were drawn at six visits, namely V03 (baseline), V05, V07, V10, V12 and V13. For exploratory analyses, longitudinal TCRB deep sequencing was carried out in about 26 treated patients wherever samples were available.

General study outcomes and caveats: It was noted by the authors that analyses of patient blood samples could not be reproduced owing to sample limitations. Selection of PBMC samples for TCRB deep sequencing was based on availability. Pseudoprogression seemed to be unrelated to changes in the top peripheral T cell clonotypes found by TCRB sequencing. Across multiple MHC alleles, vaccine-induced immune responses were seen in 85% to 95% of patients.

The method behind the library was the immunoSEQ multiplex PCR assay. Rearranged TCR beta chain sequences were amplified using the hsTCRB Kit according to the manufacturer's protocol. TCRB libraries were sequenced on an Illumina MiSeq. Per the authors' processing: The kit vendor's proprietary platform handled demultiplexing, trimming and gene mapping. TCRdb carries this immuneACCESS record with in-frame sequences only. Its versions omit some clonotypes, under half of them owing to an unresolved V gene in the studies checked, with the rest unexplained. D and trimming come from the DNA, and the V and J calls and clone size come from that table. The sample profile shows roughly 30,000 clones; roughly four fifths of them were found once. The top ten hold roughly 15% of the sample. The time point label corresponds to: week 35, safety follow-up. Each vaccine dose, consisting of 300 ug of a 20-mer mutant IDH1 peptide in Montanide, was administered subcutaneously with topical imiquimod. Across visits V03 through V10, patients got a total of eight vaccinations, given in weeks 1, 3, 5, 7, 11, 15, 19 and 23. Donors had newly diagnosed WHO grade 3 or 4 IDH1-mutant astrocytomas with loss of nuclear ATRX. The samples were drawn from NOA16, a multicentre, single-arm, open-label phase I trial in Germany that tested a mutant IDH1 peptide vaccine in humans for the first time. Genomic DNA for TCRB sequencing was extracted from EDTA blood using the DNeasy Blood and Tissue Kit.

Material: PBMCs, obtained from a glioma patient whose treatment included an IDH1 peptide vaccine. Recombination joined TRBV19 with TRBJ1-2; the D region possibly corresponds to TRBD1 (6 bases align). This TCR derives from a man younger than 45 with glioma. The nucleotides read TGTGCCAGTAGTATATTCAGGGGTATCGACTATGGCTACACCTTC. It encodes CASSIFRGIDYGYTF.